These 12 T cell receptor beta chains were all obtained from the same sample, sequenced in a study of blood T cell repertoires in COVID-19. Sequenced by immunoSEQ multiplex PCR; TCRdb stores in-frame clones only, minus some. The sample includes 100,000 to 130,000 clones, 80% to 95% of them seen just once. Sequenced sample: peripheral blood. The source is a woman under 40 with acute or convalescent COVID-19.

This chain joins TRBV12-3 or TRBV12-4 and TRBJ2-1, with D hard to call. Trimming removed 7 bases at V and 2 bases at J, with 9 bases between. The CDR3 consists of 13 residues. CDR3 amino acids: CASKVPAYNEQFF. CDR3 DNA sequence: TGTGCCAGCAAAGTTCCGGCCTACAATGAGCAGTTCTTC.

The genes are TRBV2 and TRBJ2-1; D not resolved. The CDR3 covers 16 residues. Trimming took off 0 bases at V and 6 bases at J, with 15 bases between the two ends. Germline assignment: CDR1 SNHLY and CDR2 FYNNEI. CDR3 sequence (DNA): TGTGCCAGCAGTGAAGCGCTTCGATTGGCTGGCAATGAGCAGTTCTTC. Translating gives CASSEALRLAGNEQFF.

V is TRBV4-1 and J is TRBJ1-2, with 9 bases lining up with TRBD1. CDR1 is MGHRA, CDR2 YSYEKL, per germline. This CDR3 has 15 residues. Trimming took 4 bases from V and 6 from J; bases not matched to a gene: 9. The CDR3: CASSRNRDRVHGYTF. The CDR3 DNA reads as TGCGCCAGCAGCCGAAACCGGGACAGGGTTCATGGCTACACCTTC.

This chain connects TRBV5-1 to TRBJ2-2, with D maybe TRBD2 (7 bases). This CDR3 region has 16 residues. Trimming took off 0 bases at V and 3 bases at J, with 12 bases between the two ends. In germline, CDR1 is SGHRS, CDR2 YFSETQ. The CDR3 spells CASSLGSGGDTGELFF. CDR3 nucleotides: TGCGCCAGCAGCTTGGGGTCGGGGGGCGACACCGGGGAGCTGTTTTTT.

This sequence joins TRBV11-3 and TRBJ2-5, with 12 bases matching TRBD1. J was trimmed by 4 bases and V by 5 bases; bases with no gene match: 5. Per germline, CDR1 SGHNT and CDR2 YENEEA. This CDR3 region has 15 residues. CDR3 sequence reads: CASSPRDRGRETQYF. The CDR3 nucleotides read TGTGCCAGCAGCCCCCGGGACAGGGGGCGAGAGACCCAGTACTTC.

This chain connects TRBV19 to TRBJ2-1; TRBD2 matches at 10 bases. The germline gives CDR1 LNHDA, CDR2 SQIVND (reference sequence). V shed 3 bases, J shed 3 bases, and the junction held 5 bases outside the gene matches. There are 16 residues in the CDR3. Written as DNA, the CDR3 is TGTGCCAGTAGTATCTCTAGCGGGAGTGTCTACAATGAGCAGTTCTTC. This translates into CASSISSGSVYNEQFF.

The CDR3 region is CASTLTGVENTEAFF. The CDR3 region has the DNA TGTGCCAGCACTTTAACGGGAGTAGAGAACACTGAAGCTTTCTTT. The rearrangement links TRBV2 to TRBJ1-1; D ambiguous. This CDR3 has 15 residues. V lost 7 bases and J 1 base, leaving 16 bases between the germline ends. Per the germline V gene, CDR1 is SNHLY and CDR2 is FYNNEI.

V gene TRBV3-1 (or the pseudogene TRBV3-2) combines with J gene TRBJ1-2; D perhaps matches TRBD1 (6 bases). The CDR3 has 17 amino acids. Trimming cost V 4 bases and J 0 bases, with 18 bases left between them. Germline V gene data show CDR1 as LGHDT and CDR2 as YNNKEL (reference sequence). The CDR3 region has the DNA TGTGCCAGCAGCCCAGGGGTAGCTGGATTTACTAACTATGGCTACACCTTC. Translating gives CASSPGVAGFTNYGYTF.

The chain uses TRBV7-6 and TRBJ1-1; TRBD1 aligns across 7 bases. V was pared by 5 bases and J by 0 bases, with 6 bases of the junction left unmatched. Germline V CDR1 and CDR2: SGHVS, FNYEAQ. CDR3 length: 15 residues. The CDR3 loop is CASSQGQHLNTEAFF. The CDR3 DNA follows: TGTGCCAGCAGCCAGGGACAGCACCTGAACACTGAAGCTTTCTTT.

V usage is TRBV4-1 and J usage is TRBJ1-5, with 9 bases identical to TRBD1. This CDR3 is 19 amino acids long. J gave up 2 bases and V 3 bases, and 14 bases lay outside the gene matches. Germline V CDR1 and CDR2: MGHRA, YSYEKL. The CDR3 loop reads CASSHALVTGGSGNQPQHF. The CDR3 DNA reads TGCGCCAGCAGCCACGCCCTCGTTACAGGGGGCAGTGGCAATCAGCCCCAGCATTTT.

Of note for this clone: Mismatch with germline at one junction end may stem from a read error. The genes are TRBV3-1 (or the pseudogene TRBV3-2) and TRBJ1-5; D is ambiguous. The CDR3 contains 18 residues. Germline lookup yields CDR1 LGHDT and CDR2 YNNKEL (reference sequence). CDR3 amino acids: CASSQGLSGNSGNQPQHF. The CDR3 DNA is TGTGCCAGCAGTCAAGGCCTTTCCGGGAATAGTGGCAATCAGCCCCAGCATTTT.

CDR3 bases: TGTGCCAGTAGTATAGGTAGAGACTGGCAAGAGACCCAGTACTTC. Its protein is CASSIGRDWQETQYF. The chain combines TRBV19 with TRBJ2-5; D is unclear. Trimming took off 1 base at V and 2 bases at J, with 11 bases between the two ends. Looked up from germline, CDR1 is LNHDA and CDR2 is SQIVND (reference sequence). The CDR3 has 15 residues.